The rows below give T cell receptor beta chains drawn from one sample of a study of early T cells in non-severe SARS-CoV-2 infection. Via MiXCR, TCRdb re-called the 5' RACE reads, giving one row per CDR3 protein. The sample carries 20,000 to 25,000 distinct CDR3 sequences, about 4% recorded once. The sample consisted of whole blood. Receptors originate from an adult who was a healthcare worker with PCR-confirmed SARS-CoV-2 infection or an uninfected control (not recorded which). Each CDR3 is given with its conserved first and last residue. Fields, in order: V gene, D gene, clone size, J gene, CDR3 DNA, CDR3 protein. A D gene is named only where the DNA matches it firmly. Clone size is not always given. Where it is, it says once, few, many or a class for expanded clones.

TRBV7-8	.	many	TRBJ1-2	TGTGCCAGCAGTTCGGGGGTGGAGTTAGCTAACTATGGCTACACCTTC	CASSSGVELANYGYTF
TRBV12-3/TRBV12-4	.	.	TRBJ2-2	TGTGCCAGCAGACAGAACACCGGGGAGCTGTTTTTT	CASRQNTGELFF
TRBV30	.	many	TRBJ2-7	TGTGCCTGGAGGGGGATAACAGGGCGGTCCTACGAGCAGTACTTC	CAWRGITGRSYEQYF
TRBV27	.	many	TRBJ2-2	TGTGCCAGCAGGCCACTGGGGGCGCAGAACACCGGGGAGCTGTTTTTT	CASRPLGAQNTGELFF
TRBV6-2/TRBV6-3	.	many	TRBJ2-2	TGTGCCAGCAGTTCCCAGGTGGCGAACACCGGGGAGCTGTTTTTT	CASSSQVANTGELFF
TRBV11-3	TRBD1	few	TRBJ2-2	TGTGCCAGCAGCACCCGACAGGGCACCGGGGAGCTGTTTTTT	CASSTRQGTGELFF
TRBV12-3/TRBV12-4	TRBD1	many	TRBJ1-2	TGTGCCAGCAGCCGGGACAGGGAATCGTCTGGCTACACCTTC	CASSRDRESSGYTF
TRBV7-8	TRBD2	many	TRBJ2-5	TGTGCCAGCAGCTCTCATCGTCCGGGACTAGCGGGGGGACGCCAAGAGACCCAGTACTTC	CASSSHRPGLAGGRQETQYF
TRBV12-3/TRBV12-4	TRBD1	.	TRBJ1-5	TGTGCCAGCAAGGGGACAGGGGGCGGGAATCAGCCCCAGCATTTT	CASKGTGGGNQPQHF
TRBV11-2	.	many	TRBJ2-3	TGTGCCAGCAGCCGGACTGCAGATACGCAGTATTTT	CASSRTADTQYF
TRBV20-1	.	many	TRBJ2-5	TGCAGTGCCGATATAAGACAGTATCAAGAGACCCAGTACTTC	CSADIRQYQETQYF
TRBV5-1	.	many	TRBJ2-2	TGCGCCAGCAGCTTGATGCAGGGGACGAACACCGGGGAGCTGTTTTTT	CASSLMQGTNTGELFF
TRBV9	TRBD2	.	TRBJ2-3	TGTGCCAGCAGCGTAGGTATCAGCGGGGGGTACACAGATACGCAGTATTTT	CASSVGISGGYTDTQYF
TRBV11-2	TRBD2	many	TRBJ2-3	TGTGCCAGCAGCTTATCAGCTAGCGGGGCCCTCACAGATACGCAGTATTTT	CASSLSASGALTDTQYF
TRBV12-3/TRBV12-4	.	few	TRBJ2-2	TGTGCCAGCAGCCAACAGACAGAGAACACCGGGGAGCTGTTTTTT	CASSQQTENTGELFF
TRBV19	.	.	TRBJ2-1	TGTGCCAGTCGGGGGTTCTTCGCTGGGAGAAATGAGCAGTTCTTC	CASRGFFAGRNEQFF
TRBV20-1	.	few	TRBJ1-3	TGCAGTGCTAGGGGACGGAAACCAGGGGAAAGCACCATATATTTT	CSARGRKPGESTIYF
TRBV5-1	.	many	TRBJ2-7	TGCGCCAGCAGCTCAGACCCCTACGAGCAGTACTTC	CASSSDPYEQYF
TRBV5-1	TRBD2	few	TRBJ2-2	TGCGCCAGCAGCCTAGCGGGCCCGAACACCGGGGAGCTGTTTTTT	CASSLAGPNTGELFF
TRBV29-1	.	.	TRBJ2-7	TGCAGCGTTCTCCGGGGGACCTACGAGCAGTACTTC	CSVLRGTYEQYF
TRBV10-3	TRBD1	many	TRBJ1-5	TGTGCCATCAGTGGTTCCGGACCAGGGGGCGATCGCAATCAGCCCCAGCATTTT	CAISGSGPGGDRNQPQHF
TRBV7-2	TRBD1	few	TRBJ2-1	TGTGCCAGCAGCGCGCCGGGACAGGGGCTTTCGGATGAGCAGTTCTTC	CASSAPGQGLSDEQFF
TRBV6-2/TRBV6-3	.	many	TRBJ1-5	TGTGCCAGCAGCTGGGGCGGGCGAGGGTCCAATCAGCCCCAGCATTTT	CASSWGGRGSNQPQHF
TRBV2	.	many	TRBJ1-2	TGTGCCAGCATGGGGGGAGCTTTAGCTGGCTACACCTTC	CASMGGALAGYTF
TRBV5-5	TRBD1	many	TRBJ2-3	TGTGCCAGCAGCTCTAGGACAGGGCGTTCAGATACGCAGTATTTT	CASSSRTGRSDTQYF
TRBV7-6	TRBD2	few	TRBJ2-1	TGTGCCAGCAGCTATCCGCGGGGGGGCGATGAGCAGTTCTTC	CASSYPRGGDEQFF
TRBV6-5	TRBD2	many	TRBJ2-3	TGTGCCAGCAGTTACCGGGGGGGCTACACAGATACGCAGTATTTT	CASSYRGGYTDTQYF
TRBV7-9	.	medium-sized	TRBJ2-5	TGTGCCAGCCTACCCCCCGCGACAGTTCAAGAGACCCAGTACTTC	CASLPPATVQETQYF
TRBV20-1	.	many	TRBJ1-1	TGCAGTGCTTACAACGGAATGAACACTGAAGCTTTCTTT	CSAYNGMNTEAFF
TRBV11-2	.	many	TRBJ2-7	TGTGCCAGCAGCTTAGGTACGGGACCGGCCTACGAGCAGTACTTC	CASSLGTGPAYEQYF
TRBV14	.	many	TRBJ1-1	TGTGCCAGCAGCCAAGGGTGGCTGGGGGCAGGTGAAGCTTTCTTT	CASSQGWLGAGEAFF
TRBV20-1	.	many	TRBJ1-6	TGCAGTGCTAGAGGGGGCGGGAGCTCCTATAATTCACCCCTCCACTTT	CSARGGGSSYNSPLHF
TRBV3-1	.	many	TRBJ2-2	TGTGCCAGCAGCCAAAGCCGATTATCGGCTGGCACCGGGGAGCTGTTTTTT	CASSQSRLSAGTGELFF
TRBV11-2	TRBD1	many	TRBJ2-7	TGTGCCAGCAGCCCGGGGACAGGATCCTACGAGCAGTACTTC	CASSPGTGSYEQYF
TRBV9	.	.	TRBJ2-6	TGTGCCAGCAGCATCGAGCAGGCCCACTCTGGGGCCAACGTCCTGACTTTC	CASSIEQAHSGANVLTF
TRBV5-1	.	.	TRBJ2-7	TGCGCCAGCAGCTTGTCTGGGGGACCGAACGAGCAGTACTTC	CASSLSGGPNEQYF
TRBV15	.	many	TRBJ2-1	TGTGCCACCAGCAGACCAACTTACAATGAGCAGTTCTTC	CATSRPTYNEQFF
TRBV6-5	TRBD1	many	TRBJ1-2	TGTGCCAGCAGTAACTTCGACAGGGCCAATGGCTACACCTTC	CASSNFDRANGYTF
TRBV27	.	.	TRBJ2-3	TGTGCCACCAGGGGCGTTGATACGCAGTATTTT	CATRGVDTQYF
TRBV9	.	many	TRBJ1-6	TGTGCCAGCAGCGTAGACCCCCGGTCACCCCTCCACTTT	CASSVDPRSPLHF
TRBV6-5	TRBD1	.	TRBJ2-3	TGTGCCAGCAGCCCCCCAGGGGGTGATACGCAGTATTTT	CASSPPGGDTQYF
TRBV2	TRBD1	few	TRBJ2-7	TGTGCCAGCAGTCGTCAACAAGACAGGGTGGGAAACTACGAGCAGTACTTC	CASSRQQDRVGNYEQYF
TRBV11-3	TRBD1	many	TRBJ2-3	TGTGCCAGCAGCTTAGGGGACAGGACCTACCCTTCAGATACGCAGTATTTT	CASSLGDRTYPSDTQYF
TRBV25-1	TRBD1	.	TRBJ1-2	TGTGCCAGCAGAGAAACCGGGACAGGCTATGGCTACACCTTC	CASRETGTGYGYTF
TRBV7-9	.	many	TRBJ1-2	TGTGCCAGCAGCCTAGGGGTTAACTATGGCTACACCTTC	CASSLGVNYGYTF